The table lists the clone carrying this T cell receptor beta chain with a few counts. Primers included in the PCR were 60 Vbeta and 13 Jbeta primers. Generated by immunoSEQ multiplex PCR, the TCRdb table keeps only in-frame clones and is missing some. The sample has 110,000 to 150,000 clones; about 71% are singletons. The sample is drawn from a study of cytomegalovirus exposure and HLA in healthy donors. Germline V CDR1 and CDR2: MNHEY, SVGAGI. V lost 7 bases, J lost 3 bases, and 12 bases lay in between. The CDR3 is 14 amino acids. The TCR comes from a woman aged 55-70 years in good health and CMV-seropositive. The chain employs TRBV6-5 and TRBJ1-4; no clear D. Sequenced input: PBMCs. Here the CDR3 reads CASNPGRANEKLFF. The CDR3 DNA sequence: TGTGCCAGCAACCCTGGGAGGGCTAATGAAAAACTGTTTTTT.